Below are 10 T cell receptor beta chains sequenced from a single sample in a study of T cell responses to AZD1222 COVID-19 vaccine. The repertoire was sequenced with immunoSEQ multiplex PCR; TCRdb's copy has only in-frame clones and lacks some. The sample records 110,000 or so clones, more than 85% being singletons. The source material was peripheral blood, sampled 28 days after the second AZD1222 dose. These receptors came from an adult who received the AZD1222 COVID-19 vaccine.

This chain joins TRBV27 and TRBJ2-1; the D gene is possibly TRBD2 (5 bases). Per the germline V gene, CDR1 is MNHEY and CDR2 is SMNVEV (reference sequence). V was clipped by 6 bases and J by 8 bases, with 17 bases between them. This CDR3 contains 14 residues. The CDR3 loop is CASSWAQAGDEQFF. For the CDR3, the DNA is TGTGCCAGCAGCTGGGCCCAAGCCGGGGATGAGCAGTTCTTC.

The chain has TRBV9 and TRBJ1-5; D uncertain. V was shortened by 3 bases and J by 2 bases, with 9 bases between the two germline ends. The CDR3 has 14 residues. Germline V gene lookup returns CDR1 SGDLS and CDR2 YYNGEE. CDR3 nucleotide sequence: TGTGCCAGCAGCGCCCCCGGTGGCAATCAGCCCCAGCATTTT. It specifies CASSAPGGNQPQHF.

The rearrangement links TRBV13 to TRBJ1-1; 7 bases align to TRBD1. The V gene end was trimmed by 5 bases and the J gene end by 11 bases; junction bases not matched to a gene: 8. Germline CDR1 reads PRHDT; CDR2 reads FYEKMQ (reference sequence). CDR3 length: 12 amino acids. CDR3 nucleotides: TGTGCCAGCAGCCGACGACAGGGAACGGCTTTCTTT. Protein: CASSRRQGTAFF.

V gene TRBV6-1 combines with J gene TRBJ1-1; the D is unclear. The CDR3 runs 16 residues. V dropped 0 bases and J dropped 0 bases, with 11 bases sitting between them. Per germline, CDR1 MNHNS and CDR2 SASEGT. CDR3 in amino acids: CASSEAPGNMNTEAFF. The CDR3 DNA reads TGTGCCAGCAGTGAAGCTCCGGGGAACATGAACACTGAAGCTTTCTTT.

The chain recombines TRBV28 with TRBJ2-1; D might be TRBD2 (5 bases). Germline V CDR1 and CDR2: MDHEN, SYDVKM. The CDR3 runs 16 residues. V lost 6 bases, J lost 7 bases, and 22 bases lay in between. The CDR3 region has the DNA TGTGCCAGCAGCACACGAATCCGGACTCGCACGAATGAGCAGTTCTTC. Translation gives CASSTRIRTRTNEQFF.

This clone was found once. This rearrangement joins TRBV7-9 to TRBJ1-2, with D unresolved. CDR3 length equals 12 residues. Germline V CDR1 and CDR2: SEHNR, FQNEAQ (reference sequence). V lost 7 bases, J lost 4 bases, and 10 bases lay in between. The CDR3 loop reads CASTRETYGYTF. In DNA form, the CDR3 reads TGTGCCAGCACCCGGGAGACCTATGGCTACACCTTC. Based on the CDR3 plus reference TRBV7-9 and TRBJ1-2, the full variable domain is DTGVSQNPRHKITKRGQNVTFRCDPISEHNRLYWYRQTLGQGPEFLTYFQNEAQLEKSRLLSDRFSAERPKGSFSTLEIQRTEQGDSAMYLCASTRETYGYTFGSGTRLTVV.

The CDR3 sequence is CASSEKGGALDEQYF. CDR3 bases: TGTGCCAGCAGCGAAAAAGGGGGCGCTTTGGACGAGCAGTACTTC. V is TRBV7-9 and J is TRBJ2-7, with TRBD1 matching 7 bases. In germline, CDR1 is SEHNR, CDR2 FQNEAQ (reference sequence). V lost 5 bases and J lost 5; bases outside the gene matches: 12. This CDR3 is 15 amino acids long.

V is TRBV7-9 and J is TRBJ1-1, with 8 bases aligning to TRBD1. The CDR3 extends over 14 amino acids. V shed 6 bases and J 6 bases; nucleotides not matched to a gene: 9. Germline V gene data show CDR1 as SEHNR and CDR2 as FQNEAQ (reference sequence). The CDR3 spells CASSSSRGRAEAFF. DNA for the CDR3: TGTGCCAGCAGTTCGAGCAGGGGGCGTGCTGAAGCTTTCTTT.

The CDR3, as DNA: TGTGCCAGCAGCGCCGGTACTGAAGCTTTCTTT. It encodes CASSAGTEAFF. The chain uses TRBV9 and TRBJ1-1; D unresolved. The CDR3 sequence is 11 residues long. Trimming removed 3 bases from V and 5 bases from J, with 5 bases in between. Looked up from germline, CDR1 is SGDLS and CDR2 is YYNGEE.

This clone appeared once. The rearrangement uses TRBV4-3 and TRBJ2-2; TRBD1 is a possible D gene (6 bases). Germline CDR1 LGHNA, CDR2 YSLEER. This CDR3 spans 17 amino acids. V was pared by 4 bases and J by 1 base, with 16 bases between. The CDR3: CASSPDQGIMNTGELFF. CDR3 nucleotides: TGCGCCAGCAGCCCGGATCAGGGGATAATGAACACCGGGGAGCTGTTTTTT.